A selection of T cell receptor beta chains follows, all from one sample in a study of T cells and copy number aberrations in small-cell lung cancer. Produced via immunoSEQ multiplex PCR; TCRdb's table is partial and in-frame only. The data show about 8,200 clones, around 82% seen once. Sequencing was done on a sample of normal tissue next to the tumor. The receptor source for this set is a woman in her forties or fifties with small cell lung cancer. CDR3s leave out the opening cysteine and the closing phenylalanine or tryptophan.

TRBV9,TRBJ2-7,ASSVESSGSSYEQY
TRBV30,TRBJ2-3,AWSVGLAGTTDTQY
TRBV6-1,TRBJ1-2,ASSTGASYGYT
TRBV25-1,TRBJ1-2,ASSDLRGDPGSNYGYT
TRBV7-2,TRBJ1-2,ASSLPGGVNYGYT
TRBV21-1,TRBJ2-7,ASSKLTSGFYEQY
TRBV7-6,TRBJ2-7,ASSPPGQTYEQY
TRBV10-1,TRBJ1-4,ASSERRARGSETNEKLF
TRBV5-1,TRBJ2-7,ASSLASGLSYEQY
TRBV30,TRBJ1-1,AWSKGAAGNTEAF
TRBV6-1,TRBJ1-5,ASSEGNLGAPPQH
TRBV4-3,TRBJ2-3,ASSQDRRADTQY
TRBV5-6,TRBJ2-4,ASSFFSSNIQY
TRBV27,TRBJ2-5,ASSLSGRTGERETQY
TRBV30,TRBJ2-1,AWSVLETSGYNEQF
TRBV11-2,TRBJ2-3,ASSWTGGTDTQY
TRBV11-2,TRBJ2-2,ASSLDRLAVNTGELF
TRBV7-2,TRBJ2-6,ASRLRDSGANVLT
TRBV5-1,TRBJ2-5,ASSGQGFQETQY
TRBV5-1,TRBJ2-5,ASRGETQY
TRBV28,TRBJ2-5,ASSLMVVRQETQY
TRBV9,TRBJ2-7,ASSARVGGEQY
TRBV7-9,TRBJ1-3,ASRVVSGNTIY
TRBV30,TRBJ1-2,AWSGGTSNYGYT
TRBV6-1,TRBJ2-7,ASSGVLYEQY
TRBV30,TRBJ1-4,AWSGGNEKLF
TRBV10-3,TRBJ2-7,AISEGEQDEQY
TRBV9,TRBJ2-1,ASIPSFPVMASGDNEQF
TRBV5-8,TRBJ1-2,ASSLLASSFYGYT
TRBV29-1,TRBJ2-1,SVGGQNNEQF
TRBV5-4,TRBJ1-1,ASSSTLQHEAF
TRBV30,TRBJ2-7,AWRGGSSYEQY
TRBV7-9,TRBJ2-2,ASSLSSRGAGELF
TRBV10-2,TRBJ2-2,ASGRTGLTGELF
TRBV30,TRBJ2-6,AWLGGSGANVLT
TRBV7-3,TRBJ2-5,ASSSQLQGQGRETQY
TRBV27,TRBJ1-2,ASRQDNPNYGYT
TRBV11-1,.,ASSFGDRSYEQY
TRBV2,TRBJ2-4,ASSLDWTVSSSNIQY
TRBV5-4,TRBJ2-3,ASSFGLAYTDTQY
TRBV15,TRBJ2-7,ATSRELDRGTSEQY
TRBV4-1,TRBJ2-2,ASSQPNGRELF
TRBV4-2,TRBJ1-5,ASSQDGGTQPQH
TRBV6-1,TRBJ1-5,ASSAGQGLNQPQH
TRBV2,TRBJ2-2,ASSNGQVAPGELF
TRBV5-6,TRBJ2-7,ASSTTSYEQY
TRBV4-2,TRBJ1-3,ASSLVGQGENTIY
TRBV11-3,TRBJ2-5,ASSYPLGLAGPYQETQY
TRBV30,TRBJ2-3,AWGRVDTQY
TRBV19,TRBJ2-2,ATRTSGNTGELF